Below, 28 T cell receptor beta chains from the same sample are listed, as sequenced in a study of T cell changes during pregnancy in multiple sclerosis. Repertoires were generated with immunoSEQ multiplex PCR, while TCRdb's copy carries only in-frame clones and drops some. The sample records tens of thousands of clones, 80% to 90% being singletons. This specimen consisted of CD4+ T cells from peripheral blood mononuclear cells, obtained in the first trimester of pregnancy. The receptors come from a female donor with multiple sclerosis, enrolled in a pregnancy study.

This clone occurred once. The gene calls are TRBV6-5 and TRBJ1-3; D perhaps matches TRBD1 (6 bases). CDR3 length equals 15 residues. The V gene's germline CDR1 is MNHEY and CDR2 SVGAGI. Between the trimmed V and J ends, which lost 0 bases and 0 bases, there was a span of 6 bases. CDR3 in amino acids: CASSYSTGSGNTIYF. The CDR3 DNA sequence: TGTGCCAGCAGTTACTCGACAGGCTCTGGAAACACCATATATTTT.

This clone was counted a single time. Germline and junction disagree at one end, which may indicate a read error. The chain couples TRBV7-2 to TRBJ2-1; 11 bases align to TRBD2. The CDR3 extends over 15 amino acids. The germline V gene encodes CDR1 SGHTA and CDR2 FQGNSA. The DNA of the CDR3 is TGTGCCAGCAGTTTAGCGGGAGGGCCTCGCGTTGAGCAGTTCTTC. Translation gives CASSLAGGPRVEQFF.

This clone was seen only a few times. The chain recombines TRBV28 with TRBJ1-2, with TRBD1 matching over 7 bases. The CDR3 is made up of 14 amino acids. Germline trimming cut 5 bases from V and 0 bases from J; bases unmatched to any gene: 3. Germline CDR1 is MDHEN and CDR2 is SYDVKM. This chain's CDR3 is CASSPGGSNYGYTF. CDR3 sequence (DNA): TGTGCCAGCAGTCCAGGGGGTTCTAACTATGGCTACACCTTC.

CDR3 sequence reads: CASSSITGAGGYGYTF. CDR3 nucleotides: TGCGCCAGCAGCTCAATAACAGGGGCCGGGGGCTATGGCTACACCTTC. The rearrangement links TRBV5-1 to TRBJ1-2; 7 nucleotides agree with TRBD1. Unmatched junction bases numbered 12, after V lost 3 bases and J lost 4 bases. This CDR3 has 16 amino acids. Germline CDR1 SGHRS, CDR2 YFSETQ.

The chain carries TRBV7-9 and TRBJ1-4; TRBD1 matches 9 bases. In germline, CDR1 is SEHNR, CDR2 FQNEAQ (reference sequence). Trimming cost V 1 base and J 6 bases; bases outside gene matches: 9. The CDR3 covers 17 residues. In DNA form, the CDR3 reads TGTGCCAGCAGCTTAGGTGGGACAGGGACCTCGGATGAAAAACTGTTTTTT. The encoded protein is CASSLGGTGTSDEKLFF.

The J gene is TRBJ2-7, the V gene TRBV4-3; 9 positions match TRBD1. The germline V gene has CDR1 LGHNA and CDR2 YSLEER. The V and J ends lost 3 bases and 2 bases, in that order; junction bases with no gene match: 2. The length of the CDR3 is 14 residues. CDR3 coding DNA: TGCGCCAGCAGCCAGGACAGGGGACCCTACGAGCAGTACTTC. This translates into CASSQDRGPYEQYF.

V gene TRBV10-1 combines with J gene TRBJ2-7, with a tentative D call TRBD1 (5 bases). Germline V CDR1 and CDR2: WNHNN, SYGVQD (reference sequence). The CDR3 totals 17 residues. Trimming took off 5 bases at V and 3 bases at J, with 23 bases between the two ends. The CDR3 DNA reads TGCGCCAGCAGTCTAAAAGTCCAATCAGGGAAGAGCTACGAGCAGTACTTC. It codes for CASSLKVQSGKSYEQYF.

The J gene is TRBJ2-1, the V gene TRBV18; possibly TRBD1 for D (5 bases). Germline V gives CDR1 KGHSH, CDR2 LQKENI. This CDR3 contains 16 residues. The ends were cut back, 2 bases at V and 8 bases at J, with 19 bases in the middle. CDR3 loop: CASSPNAGLSSDEQFF. CDR3 DNA: TGTGCCAGCTCACCAAACGCAGGGCTTTCATCCGATGAGCAGTTCTTC.

The gene calls are TRBV7-3 and TRBJ1-6; D is perhaps TRBD1 (5 bases). Between the trimmed V and J ends, which lost 5 bases and 7 bases, there was a span of 15 bases. CDR1 is SGHTA, CDR2 FQGTGA, per germline. CDR3 length: 15 amino acids. In nucleotides, the CDR3 is TGTGCCAGCAGCCTACAAACAGGACCCAATTCACCCCTCCACTTT. It codes for CASSLQTGPNSPLHF.

J is TRBJ2-5 and V is TRBV9; 11 nucleotides match TRBD2. CDR3 length equals 17 residues. The V gene end was trimmed by 1 base and the J gene end by 1 base; junction bases not matched to a gene: 6. CDR1 is SGDLS, CDR2 YYNGEE, per germline. CDR3 nucleotides: TGTGCCAGCAGCGTAAAACCGGGACTAGCGGTCCAAGAGACCCAGTACTTC. This sequence encodes CASSVKPGLAVQETQYF. The entire variable domain, with the rest obtained from reference TRBV9 and TRBJ2-5, is as follows: DSGVTQTPKHLITATGQRVTLRCSPRSGDLSVYWYQQSLDQGLQFLIQYYNGEERAKGNILERFSAQQFPDLHSELNLSSLELGDSALYFCASSVKPGLAVQETQYFGPGTRLLVL.

This clone is a singleton in its sample. The chain carries TRBV11-2 and TRBJ1-1, with D unclear. The CDR3 is made up of 14 amino acids. Germline loops: CDR1 SGHAT, CDR2 FQNNGV. V was trimmed by 0 bases and J by 1 base, leaving 6 bases between them. The CDR3 region has the DNA TGTGCCAGCAGCTTAGATGGGAGGAACACTGAAGCTTTCTTT. Protein product: CASSLDGRNTEAFF.

The J gene is TRBJ2-3, the V gene TRBV7-9, with a possible D match to TRBD2 (5 bases). The germline V gene has CDR1 SEHNR and CDR2 FQNEAQ (reference sequence). The CDR3 consists of 15 residues. V shed 2 bases and J shed 0 bases, with 9 bases lying between them. The CDR3 spells CASSLQSGSTDTQYF. CDR3 DNA sequence: TGTGCCAGCAGCTTACAGTCGGGGAGCACAGATACGCAGTATTTT.

This chain connects TRBV29-1 to TRBJ1-2; 7 nucleotides match TRBD1. V was clipped by 6 bases and J by 3 bases; unmatched bases: 7. Germline values: CDR1 SQVTM, CDR2 ANQGSEA. The CDR3 has 13 residues. DNA for the CDR3: TGCAGCGTCCAACAGGGGTGGGACTATGGCTACACCTTC. This codes for CSVQQGWDYGYTF.

The V call is TRBV6-6, the J call TRBJ2-1, with TRBD1 identical over 7 bases. The CDR3 is 16 residues long. V shed 4 bases and J 1 base; nucleotides not matched to a gene: 7. CDR1 and CDR2 (germline): MNHNY, SVGAGI (reference sequence). In DNA form, the CDR3 reads TGTGCCAGCAGTTCACAGGGGACCGAATCCTACAATGAGCAGTTCTTC. It translates to CASSSQGTESYNEQFF.

This chain uses TRBV6-6 with TRBJ2-1; TRBD2 matches 7 bases. The CDR3 contains 16 residues. Germline values: CDR1 MNHNY, CDR2 SVGAGI (reference sequence). V lost 6 bases to trimming and J lost 1 base; unmatched junction nucleotides: 9. The CDR3 loop is CASRETSPSSYNEQFF. The CDR3 coding sequence is TGTGCCAGCAGGGAGACTAGCCCTTCATCCTACAATGAGCAGTTCTTC.

The chain recombines TRBV19 with TRBJ1-1; D is perhaps TRBD1 (6 bases). Germline V gives CDR1 LNHDA, CDR2 SQIVND (reference sequence). CDR3 length equals 14 residues. The V and J ends lost 4 bases and 0 bases respectively, with 9 bases between them. Here the CDR3 DNA reads TGTGCCAGTAGTACCGGACAGCTGAACACTGAAGCTTTCTTT. The encoded protein is CASSTGQLNTEAFF.

This chain links TRBV5-6 with TRBJ2-2; no clear D gene. The germline V gene encodes CDR1 SGHDT and CDR2 YYEEEE. V lost 1 base, J lost 4 bases, and 8 bases lay in between. This CDR3 spans 14 amino acids. For the CDR3, the DNA is TGTGCCAGCAGCTTGACGGCAGGCACCGGGGAGCTGTTTTTT. This translates into CASSLTAGTGELFF. The complete variable domain, with remaining parts taken from reference TRBV5-6 and TRBJ2-2, reads DAGVTQSPTHLIKTRGQQVTLRCSPKSGHDTVSWYQQALGQGPQFIFQYYEEEERQRGNFPDRFSGHQFPNYSSELNVNALLLGDSALYLCASSLTAGTGELFFGEGSRLTVL.

The gene calls are TRBV6-5 and TRBJ2-1; TRBD1 might be the D (5 bases). V was clipped by 8 bases and J by 0 bases, with 14 bases between them. Looked up from germline, CDR1 is MNHEY and CDR2 is SVGAGI. The CDR3 is 15 amino acids. The CDR3 sequence: CASQLDRGSYNEQFF. As DNA, the CDR3 is TGTGCCAGCCAGTTAGATAGGGGCTCCTACAATGAGCAGTTCTTC.

The chain recombines TRBV12-5 with TRBJ2-1; 9 positions match TRBD1. The germline V gene encodes CDR1 LGHNT and CDR2 FRNRAP. The length of the CDR3 is 14 residues. V gave up 2 bases and J gave up 9 bases; unmatched junction bases: 5. The CDR3 loop is CASGLTQGASEQFF. Here the CDR3 DNA reads TGTGCTAGTGGTTTGACACAGGGGGCTAGTGAGCAGTTCTTC.

The V call is TRBV7-9, the J call TRBJ2-1; 12 bases agree with TRBD2. With 5 bases clipped from V and 5 bases from J, the junction kept 10 bases outside the gene matches. Germline CDR1 reads SEHNR; CDR2 reads FQNEAQ (reference sequence). This CDR3 is built from 17 residues. DNA for the CDR3: TGTGCCAGCAGCCAAGGAGGACTAGCGGGGCCACACAATGAGCAGTTCTTC. Protein sequence: CASSQGGLAGPHNEQFF.

This clone turned up a few times. This chain joins TRBV9 and TRBJ2-2; 9 nucleotides align to TRBD2. The V gene end was trimmed by 3 bases and the J gene end by 2 bases; junction bases not matched to a gene: 5. The germline gives CDR1 SGDLS, CDR2 YYNGEE. This CDR3 contains 16 residues. Written as DNA, the CDR3 is TGTGCCAGCAGCGGGAAAGCGGGAGGCAACACCGGGGAGCTGTTTTTT. This codes for CASSGKAGGNTGELFF.

The gene calls are TRBV7-3 and TRBJ2-1, with TRBD2 matching over 11 bases. Germline CDR1 reads SGHTA; CDR2 reads FQGTGA. Trimming removed 5 bases from V and 6 bases from J; junction bases left unmatched: 6. The CDR3 is made up of 15 amino acids. The chain's CDR3 is CASSPRLAGTNEQFF. CDR3 DNA: TGTGCCAGCAGCCCCCGACTAGCGGGAACCAATGAGCAGTTCTTC. The full variable domain, rest sourced from reference TRBV7-3 and TRBJ2-1, is GAGVSQTPSNKVTEKGKYVELRCDPISGHTALYWYRQSLGQGPEFLIYFQGTGAADDSGLPNDRFFAVRPEGSVSTLKIQRTERGDSAVYLCASSPRLAGTNEQFFGPGTRLTVL.

In nucleotides, the CDR3 is TGTGCCAGCAGCCCCCATGGGGCGGGGAACACAGATACGCAGTATTTT. It is translated as CASSPHGAGNTDTQYF. V and J are TRBV7-3 and TRBJ2-3, with a possible D match to TRBD2 (6 bases). CDR1 and CDR2 from the germline V gene are SGHTA and FQGTGA. V lost 5 bases and J 2 bases, leaving 17 bases between the germline ends. CDR3 size: 16 residues.

The J gene is TRBJ2-7, the V gene TRBV7-2; D is possibly TRBD2 (5 bases). Looked up from germline, CDR1 is SGHTA and CDR2 is FQGNSA. The V and J ends lost 4 bases and 2 bases respectively, with 15 bases between them. CDR3 length: 15 amino acids. CDR3 residues: CASSSSGRLTYEQYF. CDR3 coding DNA: TGTGCCAGCAGCTCAAGCGGTCGGTTAACCTACGAGCAGTACTTC.

The J gene is TRBJ2-3, the V gene TRBV7-2, with TRBD2 matching over 7 bases. The CDR3 length is 16 residues. V gave up 4 bases and J gave up 1 base; unmatched junction bases: 8. Germline lookup yields CDR1 SGHTA and CDR2 FQGNSA. The CDR3 sequence is CASSSLAVQGTDTQYF. Written as DNA, the CDR3 is TGTGCCAGCAGCTCCCTAGCGGTGCAGGGCACAGATACGCAGTATTTT.

The chain uses TRBV5-4 and TRBJ2-1; 14 bases line up with TRBD2. CDR1 and CDR2 from the germline V gene are SGHNT and YYREEE (reference sequence). The CDR3 is made up of 17 amino acids. The trim removed 0 bases at V and 7 bases at J, leaving 6 bases unmatched. CDR3 nucleotide sequence: TGTGCCAGCAGCTTGGCCTTAGGGACTAGCGGGAGAAATGAGCAGTTCTTC. Translation: CASSLALGTSGRNEQFF.

This clone was detected once. V gene TRBV6-5 combines with J gene TRBJ1-1; 8 bases map to TRBD1. Germline loops: CDR1 MNHEY, CDR2 SVGAGI. J was trimmed by 1 base and V by 0 bases; bases with no gene match: 4. The CDR3 covers 16 residues. This CDR3 reads CASSYSRQGANTEAFF. The CDR3 region has the DNA TGTGCCAGCAGTTACTCTCGGCAGGGGGCGAACACTGAAGCTTTCTTT.

V gene TRBV9 combines with J gene TRBJ2-5, with 7 bases aligning to TRBD2. J lost 2 bases, V lost 0 bases, and 7 bases had no gene match. CDR3 length equals 16 residues. CDR1 is SGDLS and CDR2 is YYNGEE in the germline V gene. The CDR3 sequence is CASSVGSGLTQETQYF. The DNA of the CDR3 is TGTGCCAGCAGCGTAGGTAGCGGGTTAACTCAAGAGACCCAGTACTTC. The full variable domain, completed using reference TRBV9 and TRBJ2-5, is DSGVTQTPKHLITATGQRVTLRCSPRSGDLSVYWYQQSLDQGLQFLIQYYNGEERAKGNILERFSAQQFPDLHSELNLSSLELGDSALYFCASSVGSGLTQETQYFGPGTRLLVL.